These T cell receptor beta chains were read from a single sample in a study of Graves' ophthalmopathy and Graves' hyperthyroidism. TCRdb itself ran the multiplex PCR reads through MiXCR, one entry per CDR3 protein. This table holds 240,000 or so distinct CDR3 sequences, around 42% found once. The sample consisted of peripheral blood. All receptors derive from an adult man with Graves' ophthalmopathy. CDR3s leave out the opening cysteine and the closing phenylalanine or tryptophan. Only part of the rows carry a size: once, few, many, or a class if the clone is expanded.

v_call: TRBV13; clone_size: few; cdr3_aa: ASSSGLAGVRQETQY
v_call: TRBV7-2; clone_size: .; cdr3_aa: ASSLKSLGGSYEQY
v_call: TRBV19; clone_size: .; cdr3_aa: ASTDRGGGELF
v_call: TRBV12-3/TRBV12-4; clone_size: .; cdr3_aa: ASSFGRGSSYEQY
v_call: TRBV2; clone_size: many; cdr3_aa: ASSAVATNEKLF
v_call: TRBV3-1; clone_size: .; cdr3_aa: ASSPGTGMNEQY
v_call: TRBV19; clone_size: .; cdr3_aa: ASSMKGGNNQPQH
v_call: TRBV24-1; clone_size: .; cdr3_aa: AGQGADEQY
v_call: TRBV7-4; clone_size: .; cdr3_aa: ASNPSGGDGHT
v_call: TRBV6-5; clone_size: .; cdr3_aa: ASSYTGVLTNTEAF
v_call: TRBV19; clone_size: few; cdr3_aa: ASSPRTGAETQY
v_call: TRBV2; clone_size: .; cdr3_aa: ASRGGKEAF
v_call: TRBV19; clone_size: .; cdr3_aa: ASTVKGNSNQPQH
v_call: TRBV2; clone_size: .; cdr3_aa: ASSEARGGAGIGYT
v_call: TRBV7-3; clone_size: .; cdr3_aa: ASSLNAQETQY
v_call: TRBV9; clone_size: few; cdr3_aa: ASSAQGLSSGNTIY
v_call: TRBV29-1; clone_size: .; cdr3_aa: SAGTGVTNEKLF
v_call: TRBV7-6; clone_size: many; cdr3_aa: ASSPPGSYEQY
v_call: TRBV10-3; clone_size: .; cdr3_aa: ASRTGLPKGYEQY
v_call: TRBV5-1; clone_size: .; cdr3_aa: ASVLGDRAKLF
v_call: TRBV12-3/TRBV12-4; clone_size: few; cdr3_aa: ASMVGGGLRETQY
v_call: TRBV7-2; clone_size: .; cdr3_aa: ASSSLRLAGASTDTQY
v_call: TRBV7-7; clone_size: few; cdr3_aa: ASSLGAHAQETQY
v_call: TRBV5-1; clone_size: .; cdr3_aa: ASSVWTQLTNTGELF
v_call: TRBV20-1; clone_size: .; cdr3_aa: SVPSVRQGARDYGYT
v_call: TRBV20-1; clone_size: once; cdr3_aa: GARGAGTFYGYT
v_call: TRBV11-3; clone_size: .; cdr3_aa: ASSLTAGGQETQY